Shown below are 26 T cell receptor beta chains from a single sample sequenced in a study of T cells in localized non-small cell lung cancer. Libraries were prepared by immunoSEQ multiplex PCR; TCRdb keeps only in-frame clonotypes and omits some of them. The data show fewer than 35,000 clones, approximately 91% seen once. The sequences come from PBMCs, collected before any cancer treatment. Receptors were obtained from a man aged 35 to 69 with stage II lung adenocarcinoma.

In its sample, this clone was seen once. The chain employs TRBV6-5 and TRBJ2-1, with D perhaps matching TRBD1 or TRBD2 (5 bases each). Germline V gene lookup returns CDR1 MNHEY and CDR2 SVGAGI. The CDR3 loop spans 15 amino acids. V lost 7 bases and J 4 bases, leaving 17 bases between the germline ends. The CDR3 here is CASTPTRGGYNEQFF. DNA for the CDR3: TGTGCCAGCACCCCAACTAGGGGTGGGTACAATGAGCAGTTCTTC.

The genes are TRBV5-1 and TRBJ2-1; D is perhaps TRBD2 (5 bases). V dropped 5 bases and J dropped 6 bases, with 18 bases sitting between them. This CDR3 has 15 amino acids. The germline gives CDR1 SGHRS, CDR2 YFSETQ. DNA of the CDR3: TGCGCCAGCAGTTTCGGGATCCTCACACCCAATGAGCAGTTCTTC. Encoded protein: CASSFGILTPNEQFF.

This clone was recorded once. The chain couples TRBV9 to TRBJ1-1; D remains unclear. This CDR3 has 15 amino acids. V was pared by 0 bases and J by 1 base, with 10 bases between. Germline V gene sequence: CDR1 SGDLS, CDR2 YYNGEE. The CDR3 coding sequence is TGTGCCAGCAGCGTAGCATCCAGCCAGAACACTGAAGCTTTCTTT. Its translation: CASSVASSQNTEAFF. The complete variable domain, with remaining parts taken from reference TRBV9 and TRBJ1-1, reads DSGVTQTPKHLITATGQRVTLRCSPRSGDLSVYWYQQSLDQGLQFLIQYYNGEERAKGNILERFSAQQFPDLHSELNLSSLELGDSALYFCASSVASSQNTEAFFGQGTRLTVV.

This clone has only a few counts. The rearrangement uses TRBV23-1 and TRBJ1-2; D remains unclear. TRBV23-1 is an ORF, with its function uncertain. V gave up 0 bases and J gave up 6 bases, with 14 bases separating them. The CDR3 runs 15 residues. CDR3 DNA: TGCGCCAGCAGTCAATCGGTGCCTACGGGCCATGGCTACACCTTC. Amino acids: CASSQSVPTGHGYTF.

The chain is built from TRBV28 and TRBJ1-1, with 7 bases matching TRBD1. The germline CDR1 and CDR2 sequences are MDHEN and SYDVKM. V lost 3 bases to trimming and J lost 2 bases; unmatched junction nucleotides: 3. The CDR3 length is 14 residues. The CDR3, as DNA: TGTGCCAGCAGTTTGGGGACAGTCAACACTGAAGCTTTCTTT. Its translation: CASSLGTVNTEAFF. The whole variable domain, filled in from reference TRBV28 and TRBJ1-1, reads DVKVTQSSRYLVKRTGEKVFLECVQDMDHENMFWYRQDPGLGLRLIYFSYDVKMKEKGDIPEGYSVSREKKERFSLILESASTNQTSMYLCASSLGTVNTEAFFGQGTRLTVV.

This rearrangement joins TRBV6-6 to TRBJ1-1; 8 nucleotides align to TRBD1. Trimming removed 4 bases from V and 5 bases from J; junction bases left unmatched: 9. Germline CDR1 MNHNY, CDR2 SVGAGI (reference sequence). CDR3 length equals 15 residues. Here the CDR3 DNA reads TGTGCCAGCAGTTTTCCAGGACAGGGCGGGACTGAAGCTTTCTTT. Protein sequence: CASSFPGQGGTEAFF.

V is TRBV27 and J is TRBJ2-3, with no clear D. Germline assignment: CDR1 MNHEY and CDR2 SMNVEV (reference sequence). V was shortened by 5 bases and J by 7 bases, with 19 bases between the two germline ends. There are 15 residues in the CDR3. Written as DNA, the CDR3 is TGTGCCAGCAGTCCCGACTCTCCGGATCGGAATACGCAGTATTTT. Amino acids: CASSPDSPDRNTQYF.

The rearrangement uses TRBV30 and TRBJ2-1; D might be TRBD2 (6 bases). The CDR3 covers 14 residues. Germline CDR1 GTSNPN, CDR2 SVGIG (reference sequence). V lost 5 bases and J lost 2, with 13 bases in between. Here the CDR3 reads CAWGGMRAYNEQFF. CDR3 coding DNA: TGTGCCTGGGGGGGGATGAGGGCCTACAATGAGCAGTTCTTC.

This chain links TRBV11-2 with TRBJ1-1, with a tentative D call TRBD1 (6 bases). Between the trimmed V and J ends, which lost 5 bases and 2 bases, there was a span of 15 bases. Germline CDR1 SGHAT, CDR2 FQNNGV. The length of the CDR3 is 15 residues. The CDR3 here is CASSPSRGFNTEAFF. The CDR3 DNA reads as TGTGCCAGCAGCCCGTCGAGGGGGTTCAACACTGAAGCTTTCTTT. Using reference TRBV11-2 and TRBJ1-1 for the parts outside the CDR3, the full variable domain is EAGVAQSPRYKIIEKRQSVAFWCNPISGHATLYWYQQILGQGPKLLIQFQNNGVVDDSQLPKDRFSAERLKGVDSTLKIQPAKLEDSAVYLCASSPSRGFNTEAFFGQGTRLTVV.

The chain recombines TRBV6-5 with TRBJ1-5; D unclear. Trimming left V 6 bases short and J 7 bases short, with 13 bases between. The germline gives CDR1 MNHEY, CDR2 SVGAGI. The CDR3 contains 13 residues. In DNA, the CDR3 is TGTGCCAGCAGCCTCACTCCGGGGCAGCCCCAGCATTTT. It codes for CASSLTPGQPQHF.

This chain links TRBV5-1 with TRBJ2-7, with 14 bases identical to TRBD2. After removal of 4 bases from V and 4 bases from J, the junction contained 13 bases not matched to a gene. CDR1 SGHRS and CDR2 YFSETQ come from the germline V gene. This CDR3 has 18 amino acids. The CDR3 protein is CASSPREEGLAGEYEQYF. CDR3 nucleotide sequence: TGCGCCAGCAGCCCCAGGGAAGAGGGACTAGCGGGAGAGTACGAGCAGTACTTC.

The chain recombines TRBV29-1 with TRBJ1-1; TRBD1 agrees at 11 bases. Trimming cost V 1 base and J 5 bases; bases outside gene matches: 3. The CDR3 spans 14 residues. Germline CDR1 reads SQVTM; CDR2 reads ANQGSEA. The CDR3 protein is CSVEVGDRGTEAFF. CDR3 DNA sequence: TGCAGCGTTGAAGTTGGGGACAGGGGGACTGAAGCTTTCTTT.

In DNA, the CDR3 is TGTGCCAGCAGCTTATCTGGACGGGTATTAGGGGCCCAGTACTTC. This gives the protein CASSLSGRVLGAQYF. V gene TRBV5-4 combines with J gene TRBJ2-5; possibly TRBD1 for D (5 bases). The CDR3 runs 15 residues. V was pared by 2 bases and J by 9 bases, with 20 bases between. Germline loops: CDR1 SGHNT, CDR2 YYREEE (reference sequence).

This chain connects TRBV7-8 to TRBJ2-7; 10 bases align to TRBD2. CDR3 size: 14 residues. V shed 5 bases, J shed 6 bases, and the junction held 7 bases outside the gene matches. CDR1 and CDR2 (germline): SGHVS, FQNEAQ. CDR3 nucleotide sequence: TGTGCCAGCAGCCCTAGCGGGAGAGGAGGCGAGCAGTACTTC. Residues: CASSPSGRGGEQYF.

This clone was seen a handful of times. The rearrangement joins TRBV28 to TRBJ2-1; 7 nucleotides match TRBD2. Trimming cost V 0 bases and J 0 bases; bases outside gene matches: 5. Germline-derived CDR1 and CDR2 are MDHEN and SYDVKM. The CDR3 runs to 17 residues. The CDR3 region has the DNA TGTGCCAGCAGTTTATGGCTAGCGGACTCCTCCTACAATGAGCAGTTCTTC. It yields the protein CASSLWLADSSYNEQFF.

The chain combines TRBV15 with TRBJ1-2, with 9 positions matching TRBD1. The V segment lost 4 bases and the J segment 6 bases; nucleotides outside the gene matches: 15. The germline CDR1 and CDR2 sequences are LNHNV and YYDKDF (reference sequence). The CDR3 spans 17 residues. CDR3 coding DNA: TGTGCCACCAGCACGACCGCGAGGACAGGGGATCAGGATGGCTACACCTTC. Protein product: CATSTTARTGDQDGYTF.

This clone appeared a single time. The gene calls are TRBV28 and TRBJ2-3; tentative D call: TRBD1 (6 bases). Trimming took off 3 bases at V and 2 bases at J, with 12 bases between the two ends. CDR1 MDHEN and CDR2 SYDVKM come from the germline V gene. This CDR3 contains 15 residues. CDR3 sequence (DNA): TGTGCCAGCAGTTTTCAGGGGAAACCCACAGATACGCAGTATTTT. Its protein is CASSFQGKPTDTQYF.

CDR3 in amino acids: CASSYGGGGYEQFF. The CDR3 DNA is TGTGCCAGCAGTTACGGTGGAGGGGGCTATGAGCAGTTCTTC. The chain has TRBV6-5 and TRBJ2-1; possible D gene TRBD1, 7 bases. CDR1 and CDR2 from the germline V gene are MNHEY and SVGAGI. This CDR3 has 14 amino acids. The V gene lost 2 bases and the J gene lost 8 bases, with 13 bases spanning the gap.

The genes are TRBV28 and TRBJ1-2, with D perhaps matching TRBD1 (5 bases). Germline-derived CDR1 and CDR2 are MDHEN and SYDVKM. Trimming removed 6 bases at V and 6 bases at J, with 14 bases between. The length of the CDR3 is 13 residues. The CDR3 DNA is TGTGCCAGCAGAACCCCGCAGACAGATGGCTACACCTTC. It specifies CASRTPQTDGYTF.

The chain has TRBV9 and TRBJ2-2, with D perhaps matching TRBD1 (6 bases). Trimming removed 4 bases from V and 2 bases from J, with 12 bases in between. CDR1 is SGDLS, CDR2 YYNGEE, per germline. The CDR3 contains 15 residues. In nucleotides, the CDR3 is TGTGCCAGCAGCTCTCGGACAGCTAACACCGGGGAGCTGTTTTTT. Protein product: CASSSRTANTGELFF. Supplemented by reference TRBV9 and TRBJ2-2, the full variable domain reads DSGVTQTPKHLITATGQRVTLRCSPRSGDLSVYWYQQSLDQGLQFLIQYYNGEERAKGNILERFSAQQFPDLHSELNLSSLELGDSALYFCASSSRTANTGELFFGEGSRLTVL.

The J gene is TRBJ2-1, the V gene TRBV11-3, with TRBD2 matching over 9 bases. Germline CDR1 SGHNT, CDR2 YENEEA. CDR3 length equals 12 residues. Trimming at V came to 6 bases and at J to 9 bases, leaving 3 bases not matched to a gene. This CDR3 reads CASSISGGEQFF. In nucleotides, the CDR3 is TGTGCCAGCAGTATTAGCGGGGGTGAGCAGTTCTTC.

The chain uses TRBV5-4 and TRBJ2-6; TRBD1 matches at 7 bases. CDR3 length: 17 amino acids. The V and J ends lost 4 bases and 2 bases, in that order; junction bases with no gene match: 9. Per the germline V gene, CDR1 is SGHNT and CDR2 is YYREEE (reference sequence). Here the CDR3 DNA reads TGTGCCAGCAGCGTTCTGACAGGGCGGGCTGGGGCCAACGTCCTGACTTTC. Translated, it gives CASSVLTGRAGANVLTF. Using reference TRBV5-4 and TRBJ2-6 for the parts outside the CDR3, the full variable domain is ETGVTQSPTHLIKTRGQQVTLRCSSQSGHNTVSWYQQALGQGPQFIFQYYREEENGRGNFPPRFSGLQFPNYSSELNVNALELDDSALYLCASSVLTGRAGANVLTFGAGSRLTVL.

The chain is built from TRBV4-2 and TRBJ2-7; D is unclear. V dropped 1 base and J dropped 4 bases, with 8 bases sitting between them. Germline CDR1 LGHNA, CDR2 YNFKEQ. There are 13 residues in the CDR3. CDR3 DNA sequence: TGTGCCAGCAGCCAAGTACCAGCGTACGAGCAGTACTTC. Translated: CASSQVPAYEQYF.

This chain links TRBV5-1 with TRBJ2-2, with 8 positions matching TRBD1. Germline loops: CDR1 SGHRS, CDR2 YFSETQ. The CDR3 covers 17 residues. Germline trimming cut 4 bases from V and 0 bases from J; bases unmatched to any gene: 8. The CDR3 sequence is CASSGRTGFSNTGELFF. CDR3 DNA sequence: TGCGCCAGCAGCGGACGGACAGGGTTTTCGAACACCGGGGAGCTGTTTTTT.

For the CDR3, the DNA is TGTGCCAGCAGTTTCCATCCGGACAACTACGAGCAGTACTTC. Amino acids: CASSFHPDNYEQYF. The chain combines TRBV28 with TRBJ2-7; perhaps TRBD1 as D (5 bases). This CDR3 contains 14 residues. Trimming left V 3 bases short and J 3 bases short, with 12 bases between. Germline V lookup: CDR1 MDHEN, CDR2 SYDVKM.

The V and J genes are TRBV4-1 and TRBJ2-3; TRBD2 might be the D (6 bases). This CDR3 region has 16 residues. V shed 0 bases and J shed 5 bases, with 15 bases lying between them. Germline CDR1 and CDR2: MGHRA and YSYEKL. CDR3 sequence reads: CASSQDYTGVGDTQYF. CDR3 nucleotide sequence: TGCGCCAGCAGCCAAGATTATACGGGAGTTGGAGATACGCAGTATTTT.